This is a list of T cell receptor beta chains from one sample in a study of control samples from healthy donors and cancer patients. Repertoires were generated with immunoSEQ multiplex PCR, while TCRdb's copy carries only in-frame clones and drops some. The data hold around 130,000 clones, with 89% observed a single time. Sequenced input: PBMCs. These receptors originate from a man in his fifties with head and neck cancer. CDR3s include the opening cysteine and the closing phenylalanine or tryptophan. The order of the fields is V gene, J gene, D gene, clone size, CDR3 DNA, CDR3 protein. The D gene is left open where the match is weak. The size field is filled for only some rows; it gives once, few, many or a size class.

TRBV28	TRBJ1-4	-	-	TGTGCCAGCAGTTTAGAAAGGCCGGGAAAACTGTTTTTT	CASSLERPGKLFF
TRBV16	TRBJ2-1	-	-	TGTGCCAGCAGCCAAGCGTTCGGACTGGGCCAATTCTTC	CASSQAFGLGQFF
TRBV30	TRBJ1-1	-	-	TGTGCCTGGAGTGAACAAGTTGAAGCTTTCTTT	CAWSEQVEAFF
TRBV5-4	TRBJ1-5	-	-	TGTGCCAGCAGCTTGGCGGGACCTAGCAATCAGCCCCAGCATTTT	CASSLAGPSNQPQHF
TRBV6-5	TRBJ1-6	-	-	TGTGCCAGCAGCCGGGGACCGAATAATTCACCCCTCCACTTT	CASSRGPNNSPLHF
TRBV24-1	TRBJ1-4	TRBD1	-	TGTGCCACCAGTGACCCGGGGACAGGGGTTGAAAAACTGTTTTTT	CATSDPGTGVEKLFF
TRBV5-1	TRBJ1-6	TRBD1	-	TGCGCCAGCAGCGCCGGACAGGGGAATTCACCCCTCCACTTT	CASSAGQGNSPLHF
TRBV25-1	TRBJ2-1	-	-	TGTGCCAGCAGTGCGCACATTCGAGGTGATGAGCAGTTCTTC	CASSAHIRGDEQFF
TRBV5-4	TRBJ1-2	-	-	TGTGCCAGCAGCTTGGGGGGGCACAGGACAGTCGGCTATGGCTACACCTTC	CASSLGGHRTVGYGYTF
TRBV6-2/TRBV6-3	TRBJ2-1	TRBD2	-	TGTGCCAGCAGTTCCGGGACTAGCTCGTATGAGCAGTTCTTC	CASSSGTSSYEQFF
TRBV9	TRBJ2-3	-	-	TGTGCCAGCAGCGTAGCTTTTGCGGGATTACTCACAGATACGCAGTATTTT	CASSVAFAGLLTDTQYF
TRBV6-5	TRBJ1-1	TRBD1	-	TGTGCCATCTCCTTCAGGGGGTATTCGGACACTGAAGCTTTCTTT	CAISFRGYSDTEAFF
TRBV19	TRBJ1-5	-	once	TGTGCCAGTAGTATCGAGGGGAATCAGCCCCAGCATTTT	CASSIEGNQPQHF
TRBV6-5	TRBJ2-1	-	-	TGTGCCAGCAGTCGACGACTGGACAATGAGCAGTTCTTC	CASSRRLDNEQFF
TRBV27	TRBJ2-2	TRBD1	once	TGTGCCAGCAGTTTATTGAGGACAGGGGGCTTTTCCGGGGAGCTGTTTTTT	CASSLLRTGGFSGELFF
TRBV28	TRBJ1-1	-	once	TGTGCCAGCAGTTTATTCCGGGGAGGACTTAATACCATGAACACTGAAGCTTTCTTT	CASSLFRGGLNTMNTEAFF
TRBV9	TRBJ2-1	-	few	TGTGCCAGCAGCCCGCAGGGCAACTCCTACAATGAGCAGTTCTTC	CASSPQGNSYNEQFF
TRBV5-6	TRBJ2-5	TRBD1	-	TGTGCCAGCAGCTTAGGGACAGGGGGCCAAGAGACCCAGTACTTC	CASSLGTGGQETQYF
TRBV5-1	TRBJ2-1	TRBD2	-	TGCGCCAGCAGCTTTTCCGGCGGGGGGAACAATGAGCAGTTCTTC	CASSFSGGGNNEQFF
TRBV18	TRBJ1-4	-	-	TGTGCCAGCTCACCTTTGACAGGTGGGAATGAAAAACTGTTTTTT	CASSPLTGGNEKLFF
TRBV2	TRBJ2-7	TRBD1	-	TGTGCCAGCACGGACAGGAATGACTACGAGCAGTACTTC	CASTDRNDYEQYF
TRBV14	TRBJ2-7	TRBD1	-	TGTGCCAGCAGCCAGGACAGGGGGAAGCAGTACTTC	CASSQDRGKQYF
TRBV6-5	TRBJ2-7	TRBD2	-	TGTGCCAGCAGTTACTCGGGGCGGGGGAGCTCCTACGAGCAGTACTTC	CASSYSGRGSSYEQYF
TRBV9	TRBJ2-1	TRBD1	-	TGTGCCAGCAGCGCCGCACCAGAGGGGACAGGCGCCTACAATGAGCAGTTCTTC	CASSAAPEGTGAYNEQFF
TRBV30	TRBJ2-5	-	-	TGTGCCTGGAATGTTAATGGGGCGAGGTACTTC	CAWNVNGARYF
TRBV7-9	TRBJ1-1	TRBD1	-	TGTGCCAGCAGCTTCCGACAGGGGGACCCTGAAGCTTTCTTT	CASSFRQGDPEAFF
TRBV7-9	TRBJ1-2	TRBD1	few	TGTGCCAGCAGCTTACCGGGACAGGGTTATGGCTACACCTTC	CASSLPGQGYGYTF
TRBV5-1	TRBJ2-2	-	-	TGCGCCAGCAGCAAAGACACTAACACCGGGGAGCTGTTTTTT	CASSKDTNTGELFF
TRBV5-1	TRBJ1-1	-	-	TGCGCCAGCAGCCCAGGTCTTGCTGAAGCTTTCTTT	CASSPGLAEAFF
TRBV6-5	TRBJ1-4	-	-	TGTGCCAGCAGACGGGACTCGCAAGGGGAAAAACTGTTTTTT	CASRRDSQGEKLFF
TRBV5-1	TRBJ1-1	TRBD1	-	TGCGCCAGCAGCCCAGGGGGGACCACTGAAGCTTTCTTT	CASSPGGTTEAFF
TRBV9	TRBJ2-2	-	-	TGTGCCAGCAGCGTAGGCCAGGACGGACCAAACACCGGGGAGCTGTTTTTT	CASSVGQDGPNTGELFF
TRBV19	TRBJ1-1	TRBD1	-	TGTGCCAGTAGTATAGGGACAGGGAACACTGAAGCTTTCTTT	CASSIGTGNTEAFF
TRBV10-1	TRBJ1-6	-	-	TGCGCCAGCAGTGAAGAGGGCGCAAATTCACCCCTCCACTTT	CASSEEGANSPLHF
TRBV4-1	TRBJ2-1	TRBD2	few	TGCGCCAGCAGCCAAGTACTCCTAGCGGGCCATGATGAGCAGTTCTTC	CASSQVLLAGHDEQFF
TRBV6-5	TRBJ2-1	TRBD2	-	TGTGCCAGCAGTTGGACTAGCGGTAATGAGCAGTTCTTC	CASSWTSGNEQFF
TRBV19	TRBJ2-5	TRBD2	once	TGTGCCAGTAGTATTGGGAGCGGGAAAGAGACCCAGTACTTC	CASSIGSGKETQYF
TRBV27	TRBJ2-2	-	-	TGTGCCAGCAGTCCGCCCCCTACCGTCGAGAACACCGGGGAGCTGTTTTTT	CASSPPPTVENTGELFF
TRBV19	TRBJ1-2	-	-	TGTGCCAGTAGTATAAAGGAAGGCACTATCGTAGCCTATGGCTACACCTTC	CASSIKEGTIVAYGYTF
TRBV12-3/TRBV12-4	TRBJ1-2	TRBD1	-	TGTGCCAGCAGGCGGGGGCAGGGGGATGGCTACACCTTC	CASRRGQGDGYTF
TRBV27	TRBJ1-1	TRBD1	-	TGTGCCAGCAGTCTCGGACAGGGTTACACTGAAGCTTTCTTT	CASSLGQGYTEAFF
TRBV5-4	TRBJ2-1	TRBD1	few	TGTGCCAGCAGCACAGGGGGTTTCTCCTACAATGAGCAGTTCTTC	CASSTGGFSYNEQFF
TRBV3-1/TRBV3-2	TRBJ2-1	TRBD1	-	TGTGCCAGCAGCCAATGGACAGGTCCCAATGAGCAGTTCTTC	CASSQWTGPNEQFF
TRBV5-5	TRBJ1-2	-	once	TGTGCCAGCAGCTTGTTCGTAAACTATGGCTACACCTTC	CASSLFVNYGYTF
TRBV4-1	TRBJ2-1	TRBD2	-	TGCGCCAGCAGCCAAACTAGCGGGGCCGGCTCCTACAATGAGCAGTTCTTC	CASSQTSGAGSYNEQFF
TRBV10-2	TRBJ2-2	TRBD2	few	TGCGCCAGCAGCCCCGGGACTAGCGGGAACACCGGGGAGCTGTTTTTT	CASSPGTSGNTGELFF
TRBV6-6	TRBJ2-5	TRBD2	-	TGTGCCAGCATAAGCCCCAGCGGGAGACAAGAGACCCAGTACTTC	CASISPSGRQETQYF
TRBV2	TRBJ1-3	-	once	TGTGCCAGCCGATACGAAACAGGGAGCTCTGGAAACACCATATATTTT	CASRYETGSSGNTIYF
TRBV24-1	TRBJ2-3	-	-	TGTGCCACCAGTGATTTGGGGCAGGGAGGAGATACGCAGTATTTT	CATSDLGQGGDTQYF
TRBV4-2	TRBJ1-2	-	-	TGTGCCAGCAGCCAAGATAACATGTGGGGCTATGGCTACACCTTC	CASSQDNMWGYGYTF
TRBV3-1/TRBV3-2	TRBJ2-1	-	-	TGTGCCAGCAGCCAAGTAAGTGAGCAGTTCTTC	CASSQVSEQFF
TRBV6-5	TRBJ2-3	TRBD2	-	TGTGCCAGCAGTTACTCCGGACTAGTGGGCACAGATACGCAGTATTTT	CASSYSGLVGTDTQYF
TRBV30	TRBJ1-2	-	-	TGTGCCTGGAGTGTATCCCGCTGGGGCTACACCTTC	CAWSVSRWGYTF
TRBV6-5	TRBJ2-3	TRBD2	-	TGTGCCAGCAGTTCCTCTGAGCGGGGGGGAGCAGATACGCAGTATTTT	CASSSSERGGADTQYF
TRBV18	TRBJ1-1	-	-	TGTGCCAGCTCACCACACCAAGTGGCTGAAGCTTTCTTT	CASSPHQVAEAFF
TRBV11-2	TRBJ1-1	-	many	TGTGCCAGCAGCTTAGAATTGGGGGAGACTGAAGCTTTCTTT	CASSLELGETEAFF
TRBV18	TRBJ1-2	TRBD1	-	TGTGCCAGCTCACCAAGGGGGCAGGGCGCCCGGAGTAACTATGGCTACACCTTC	CASSPRGQGARSNYGYTF
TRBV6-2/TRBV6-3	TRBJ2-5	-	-	TGTGCCAGCAGTAGGGTCAACCAAGAGACCCAGTACTTC	CASSRVNQETQYF